This T cell receptor (beta chain) came from a study of shared clonotypes between healthy human individuals. This clone has a single count. The protocol was immunoSEQ multiplex PCR, while the TCRdb copy is restricted to in-frame clones and leaves out a portion. This sample has nearly 500,000 clones, with 76% found just once. The sequenced material came from PBMCs. The TCR comes from a middle-aged woman in good health. Some clones in this sample may be carry-over from other donors' samples.

The CDR3 DNA reads TGTGCCAGCAGTGTCGACTACTCCTACGAGCAGTACTTC. The encoded protein is CASSVDYSYEQYF. This sequence joins TRBV2 and TRBJ2-7; D perhaps matches TRBD2 (5 bases). Germline values: CDR1 SNHLY, CDR2 FYNNEI. Trimming left V 4 bases short and J 0 bases short, with 7 bases between. The CDR3 has 13 amino acids.